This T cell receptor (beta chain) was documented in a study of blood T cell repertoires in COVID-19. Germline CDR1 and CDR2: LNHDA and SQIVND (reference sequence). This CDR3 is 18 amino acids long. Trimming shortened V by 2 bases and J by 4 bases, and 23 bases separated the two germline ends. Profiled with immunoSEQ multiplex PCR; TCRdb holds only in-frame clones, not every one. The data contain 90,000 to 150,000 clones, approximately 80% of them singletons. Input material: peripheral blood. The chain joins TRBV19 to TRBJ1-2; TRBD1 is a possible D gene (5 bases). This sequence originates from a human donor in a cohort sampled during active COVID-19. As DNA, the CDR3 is TGTGCCAGTAGTATACGGTCCAGGGCCAGCAAGCAGGCCTATGGCTACACCTTC. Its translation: CASSIRSRASKQAYGYTF.